This T cell receptor (beta chain) appears in the sequencing data of a study of cytomegalovirus exposure and HLA in healthy donors. Whole-study results and caveats: It has been reported that TCR beta sequences accurately predicted the HLA-A and HLA-B alleles of most subjects.

In the PCR, 60 Vbeta and 13 Jbeta primers were used. Clones were read by immunoSEQ multiplex PCR, and TCRdb kept only the in-frame ones, dropping some. The table includes some 130,000 clones, 80% detected once. V lost 2 bases to trimming and J lost 4 bases, with 7 bases between them. The CDR3 spans 12 residues. Germline values: CDR1 SGHRS, CDR2 YFSETQ. Worth noting for this clone: Its matching antigen is unknown.

Input material: PBMCs. The clonotype comes from a woman between 40 and 55 years old in good health and CMV-seronegative. The chain uses TRBV5-1 and TRBJ2-7; D uncertain. CDR3 sequence: CASSLGDYEQYF. The CDR3 DNA reads as TGCGCCAGCAGCTTAGGAGATTACGAGCAGTACTTC. Full variable domain (missing parts from reference TRBV5-1 and TRBJ2-7): KAGVTQTPRYLIKTRGQQVTLSCSPISGHRSVSWYQQTPGQGLQFLFEYFSETQRNKGNFPGRFSGRQFSNSRSEMNVSTLELGDSALYLCASSLGDYEQYFGPGTRLTVT.